Listed here is a single T cell receptor beta chain. The data originate from a study of OX40 agonist ivuxolimab in advanced cancers. Study summary: Those enrolled were around 87% male, with a mean age of around 58 years and ages from about 20 to 85.

Method: immunoSEQ multiplex PCR; TCRdb's copy keeps in-frame clones and lacks some. The top ten clones hold more than 3.5% of a sample with about 77,000 clones, roughly 80% of them seen once. The CDR3 spans 14 residues. Per germline, CDR1 GTSNPN and CDR2 SVGIG (reference sequence). Germline trimming cut 6 bases from V and 2 bases from J; bases unmatched to any gene: 3. This chain links TRBV30 with TRBJ2-1; TRBD2 matches at 11 bases. The sequences come from CD4+ or CD8+ T cells sorted from blood, collected in a trial of the OX40 agonist ivuxolimab. The source of this sequence is an adult with an advanced solid tumor such as melanoma, head and neck, liver or kidney cancer. The CDR3 DNA reads as TGTGCCTGTAGGACTAGCGGGCCCTACAATGAGCAGTTCTTC. Protein: CACRTSGPYNEQFF.